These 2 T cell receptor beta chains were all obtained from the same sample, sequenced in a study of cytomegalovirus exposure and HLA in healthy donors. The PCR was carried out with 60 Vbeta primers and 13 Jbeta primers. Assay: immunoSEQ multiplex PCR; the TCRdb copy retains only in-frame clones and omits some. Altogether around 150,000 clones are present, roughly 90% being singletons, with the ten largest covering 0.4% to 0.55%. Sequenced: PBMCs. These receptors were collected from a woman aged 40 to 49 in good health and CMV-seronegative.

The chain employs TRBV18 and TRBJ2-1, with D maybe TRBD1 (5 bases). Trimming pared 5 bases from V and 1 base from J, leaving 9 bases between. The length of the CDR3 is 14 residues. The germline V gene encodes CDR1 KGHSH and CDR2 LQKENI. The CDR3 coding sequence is TGTGCCAGCTCAGACAGCGTTTCCTACAATGAGCAGTTCTTC. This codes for CASSDSVSYNEQFF.

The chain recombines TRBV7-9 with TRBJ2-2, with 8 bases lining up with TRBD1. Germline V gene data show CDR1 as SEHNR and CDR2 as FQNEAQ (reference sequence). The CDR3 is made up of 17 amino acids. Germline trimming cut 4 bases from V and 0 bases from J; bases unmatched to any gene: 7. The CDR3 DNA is TGTGCCAGCAGCTCCAACCCAGGGGGCGCGAACACCGGGGAGCTGTTTTTT. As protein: CASSSNPGGANTGELFF.